Below, 18 T cell receptor beta chains from the same sample are listed, as sequenced in a study of cytomegalovirus exposure and HLA in healthy donors. The PCR employed 60 Vbeta primers together with 13 Jbeta primers. Assay used: immunoSEQ multiplex PCR; TCRdb lists only in-frame clones, some missing. The data show tens of thousands of clones, with about 64% seen just once and about 5.7% held by the top ten. The sequencing input was PBMCs. Every receptor here comes from a man aged 30 to 39 in good health and CMV-seropositive.

The V gene is TRBV9, the J gene TRBJ2-5; D uncertain. Germline CDR1 and CDR2: SGDLS and YYNGEE. V was pared by 0 bases and J by 0 bases, with 6 bases between. This CDR3 comprises 14 residues. CDR3 coding DNA: TGTGCCAGCAGCGTAGGGCGGTACCAAGAGACCCAGTACTTC. It encodes CASSVGRYQETQYF.

The V and J genes are TRBV25-1 and TRBJ1-2, with a tentative D call TRBD1 (6 bases). V was shortened by 6 bases and J by 6 bases, with 11 bases between the two germline ends. Germline V gene data show CDR1 as MGHDK and CDR2 as SYGVNS. The CDR3 extends over 12 amino acids. CDR3 loop: CASRTDSHGYTF. The CDR3 DNA reads as TGTGCCAGCAGAACGGACAGTCATGGCTACACCTTC.

In its sample, this clone was seen a few times. The chain links TRBV7-2 to TRBJ2-1; unclear D gene. The germline V and J ends were trimmed by 5 bases and 2 bases, with 7 bases remaining between them. Germline-derived CDR1 and CDR2 are SGHTA and FQGNSA. The CDR3 totals 13 residues. The CDR3: CASSLDTYNEQFF. CDR3 bases: TGTGCCAGCAGCCTCGACACCTACAATGAGCAGTTCTTC.

V is TRBV19 and J is TRBJ1-2; no definite D call. Trimming pared 7 bases from V and 5 bases from J, leaving 20 bases between. This CDR3 is 15 amino acids long. Germline V CDR1 and CDR2: LNHDA, SQIVND (reference sequence). The CDR3 spells CASTPLRVGGYGYTF. The CDR3 nucleotides are TGTGCCAGTACCCCTCTGCGTGTAGGCGGGTATGGCTACACCTTC. Full variable domain (rest looked up from reference TRBV19 and TRBJ1-2): DGGITQSPKYLFRKEGQNVTLSCEQNLNHDAMYWYRQDPGQGLRLIYYSQIVNDFQKGDIAEGYSVSREKKESFPLTVTSAQKNPTAFYLCASTPLRVGGYGYTFGSGTRLTVV.

The chain carries TRBV19 and TRBJ1-5, with TRBD1 matching 7 bases. Germline trimming cut 5 bases from V and 0 bases from J; bases unmatched to any gene: 7. CDR3 size: 16 residues. From germline, CDR1 is LNHDA and CDR2 SQIVND (reference sequence). In DNA, the CDR3 is TGTGCCAGTAGTGTTAGGGGACAGTATAGCAATCAGCCCCAGCATTTT. Its translation: CASSVRGQYSNQPQHF.

This clone was recorded a few times. The chain joins TRBV10-3 to TRBJ2-5, with a weak D call TRBD1 (5 bases). V was trimmed by 5 bases and J by 3 bases, leaving 10 bases between them. Germline CDR1 reads ENHRY; CDR2 reads SYGVKD. CDR3 length equals 13 residues. CDR3 nucleotides: TGTGCCATCAGTCAGGGATTTGAAGAGACCCAGTACTTC. Translation gives CAISQGFEETQYF.

The chain joins TRBV5-6 to TRBJ1-2; TRBD1 agrees at 10 bases. This CDR3 is 14 amino acids long. The V gene end was trimmed by 4 bases and the J gene end by 2 bases; junction bases not matched to a gene: 2. CDR1 and CDR2 (germline): SGHDT, YYEEEE. Here the CDR3 reads CASSAGQGNYGYTF. The CDR3 DNA is TGTGCCAGCAGCGCGGGACAGGGGAACTATGGCTACACCTTC.

This clone was observed once. V and J are TRBV9 and TRBJ1-2, with D perhaps TRBD1 (5 bases). The V gene's germline CDR1 is SGDLS and CDR2 YYNGEE. The CDR3 is 15 amino acids. The V gene lost 4 bases and the J gene lost 2 bases, with 15 bases spanning the gap. The DNA of the CDR3 is TGTGCCAGCAGCCCGGAGGGACGAGGGAACTATGGCTACACCTTC. Protein product: CASSPEGRGNYGYTF.

The sample holds a few counts of this clone. CDR3: CASSHGGAGEETQYF. In nucleotides, the CDR3 is TGTGCCAGCAGCCATGGTGGAGCGGGAGAGGAGACCCAGTACTTC. The chain carries TRBV4-2 and TRBJ2-5; 8 positions agree with TRBD2. The CDR3 is 15 residues long. The germline V gene encodes CDR1 LGHNA and CDR2 YNFKEQ. Trimming at V came to 3 bases and at J to 5 bases, leaving 8 bases not matched to a gene.

The chain is built from TRBV7-2 and TRBJ1-1; D might be TRBD1 (5 bases). V was shortened by 6 bases and J by 3 bases, with 14 bases between the two germline ends. CDR1 and CDR2 (germline): SGHTA, FQGNSA. The CDR3 sequence is 14 residues long. As DNA, the CDR3 is TGTGCCAGCAGAACCTCCGGGGGGGACACTGAAGCTTTCTTT. This encodes CASRTSGGDTEAFF.

In this sample, this clone turned up a few times. The chain joins TRBV19 to TRBJ2-3; weak D call: TRBD1 (6 bases). This CDR3 has 15 residues. Looked up from germline, CDR1 is LNHDA and CDR2 is SQIVND (reference sequence). V lost 1 base and J 2 bases, leaving 10 bases between the germline ends. CDR3 coding DNA: TGTGCCAGTAGTATAGGGCAGGGGCACACAGATACGCAGTATTTT. Amino acids: CASSIGQGHTDTQYF.

The chain uses TRBV4-2 and TRBJ2-5, with a possible D match to TRBD2 (5 bases). The DNA matches TRBJ2-7 better at its end, which makes the J call doubtful. This CDR3 is 15 amino acids long. Germline V CDR1 and CDR2: LGHNA, YNFKEQ. The CDR3 sequence: CASSQSRDTSYEQYF. Written as DNA, the CDR3 is TGTGCCAGCAGCCAATCTCGGGATACCTCCTACGAGCAGTACTTC.

The CDR3 sequence is CASSLGRENTEAFF. The CDR3 coding sequence is TGCGCCAGCAGCTTGGGCAGGGAGAACACTGAAGCTTTCTTT. This chain uses TRBV5-1 with TRBJ1-1; D might be TRBD1 (5 bases). The V gene's germline CDR1 is SGHRS and CDR2 YFSETQ. This CDR3 has 14 residues. Trimming removed 0 bases from V and 1 base from J, with 7 bases in between.

The J gene is TRBJ2-3, the V gene TRBV4-2; weak D call: TRBD2 (6 bases). The CDR3 loop spans 16 amino acids. Germline CDR1 LGHNA, CDR2 YNFKEQ. V was cut by 0 bases and J by 5 bases, with 15 bases left in between. The DNA of the CDR3 is TGTGCCAGCAGCCAAGAGTTGGCAAGGGGAGGAGATACGCAGTATTTT. This encodes CASSQELARGGDTQYF.

V and J are TRBV28 and TRBJ2-7, with 10 positions matching TRBD2. The CDR3 is made up of 16 amino acids. Germline CDR1 reads MDHEN; CDR2 reads SYDVKM. The ends lost 5 bases at V and 4 bases at J; junction bases unmatched: 11. CDR3 in DNA: TGTGCCAGCAGTGCCCCTACTAGCGGGGCGAAATACGAGCAGTACTTC. Amino acids: CASSAPTSGAKYEQYF.

V gene TRBV5-4 combines with J gene TRBJ2-7; 8 bases are a match to TRBD1. Losses at the gene ends were 4 bases for V and 4 bases for J; bases not matched to a gene: 7. CDR3 length: 14 residues. The germline gives CDR1 SGHNT, CDR2 YYREEE (reference sequence). As DNA, the CDR3 is TGTGCCAGCAGCGGGGACAGGTCAGGATACGAGCAGTACTTC. Translated, it gives CASSGDRSGYEQYF.

V and J are TRBV4-1 and TRBJ2-5, with 12 bases that match TRBD1. Trimming removed 4 bases from V and 5 bases from J; junction bases left unmatched: 5. The germline CDR1 and CDR2 sequences are MGHRA and YSYEKL. The CDR3 is made up of 15 amino acids. The chain's CDR3 is CASSPRDRGRETQYF. The CDR3 DNA follows: TGCGCCAGCAGCCCACGGGACAGGGGGCGGGAGACCCAGTACTTC.

The chain links TRBV6-5 to TRBJ1-3, with TRBD1 identical over 8 bases. The CDR3 loop spans 15 amino acids. Germline trimming cut 7 bases from V and 4 bases from J; bases unmatched to any gene: 9. Germline CDR1 is MNHEY and CDR2 is SVGAGI. This chain's CDR3 is CASTTDRDRGNTIYF. The CDR3 DNA is TGTGCCAGCACTACTGACCGGGACAGGGGAAACACCATATATTTT.